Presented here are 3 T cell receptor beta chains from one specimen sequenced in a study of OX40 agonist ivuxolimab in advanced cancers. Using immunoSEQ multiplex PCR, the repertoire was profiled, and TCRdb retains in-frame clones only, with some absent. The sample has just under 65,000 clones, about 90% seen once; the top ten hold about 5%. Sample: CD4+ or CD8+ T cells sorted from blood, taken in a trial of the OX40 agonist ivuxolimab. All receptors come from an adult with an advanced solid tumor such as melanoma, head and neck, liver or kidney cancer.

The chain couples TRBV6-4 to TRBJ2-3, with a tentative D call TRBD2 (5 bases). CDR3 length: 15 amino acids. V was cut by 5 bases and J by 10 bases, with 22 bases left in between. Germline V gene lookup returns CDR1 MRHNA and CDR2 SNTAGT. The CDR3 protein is CASSPRPASLVSQYF. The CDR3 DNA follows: TGTGCCAGCAGTCCCCGACCGGCTAGCTTAGTTTCGCAGTATTTT.

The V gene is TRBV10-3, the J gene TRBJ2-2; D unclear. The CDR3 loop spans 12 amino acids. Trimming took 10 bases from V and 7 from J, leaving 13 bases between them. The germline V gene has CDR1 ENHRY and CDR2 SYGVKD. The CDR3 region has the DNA TGTGCCACCACGCCTGTCCACGGGGAGCTGTTTTTT. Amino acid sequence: CATTPVHGELFF.

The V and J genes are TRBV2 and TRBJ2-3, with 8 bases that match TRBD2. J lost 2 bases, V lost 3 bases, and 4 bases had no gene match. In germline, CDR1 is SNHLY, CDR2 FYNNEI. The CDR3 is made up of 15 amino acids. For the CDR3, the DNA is TGTGCCAGCAGTGATTTAGCGGGGACCACAGATACGCAGTATTTT. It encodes CASSDLAGTTDTQYF.